Below, one T cell receptor (beta chain) is given with its context. These data belong to a study of regulatory T cells in long-lasting Graves disease. Time point indicated: newly diagnosed GD, antithyroid drugs for less than 3 months. From RNA extracted from PBMCs, the TCR library was made. The CDR3 extends over 17 amino acids. In germline, CDR1 is MNHNS, CDR2 SASEGT. J was trimmed by 2 bases and V by 7 bases; bases with no gene match: 15. Assembly of TCR beta libraries relied on iRepertoire HTBI primers together with Arm-PCR of CDR3 regions. TCRdb redid the calling of the multiplex PCR reads with MiXCR, one entry per CDR3 protein. The table has approximately 540,000 distinct CDR3 sequences, about 12% seen once; the top ten hold around 9.3%. These sequences were also reported in another study, on T cells in Graves' hyperthyroidism and ophthalmopathy. That source adds: A 13 V-J model separated ophthalmopathy from stable hyperthyroidism.

The chain couples TRBV6-1 to TRBJ2-7; 9 bases are a match to TRBD2. This TCR was sampled from a woman aged 25 to 39 with Graves disease. Source: peripheral blood mononuclear cells (PBMCs), taken at new diagnosis, from a patient treated with antithyroid drugs. CDR3 region: CASIKREDGLRPYEQYF. CDR3 in DNA: TGTGCCAGCATTAAGCGGGAGGACGGCCTCCGACCCTACGAGCAGTACTTC.